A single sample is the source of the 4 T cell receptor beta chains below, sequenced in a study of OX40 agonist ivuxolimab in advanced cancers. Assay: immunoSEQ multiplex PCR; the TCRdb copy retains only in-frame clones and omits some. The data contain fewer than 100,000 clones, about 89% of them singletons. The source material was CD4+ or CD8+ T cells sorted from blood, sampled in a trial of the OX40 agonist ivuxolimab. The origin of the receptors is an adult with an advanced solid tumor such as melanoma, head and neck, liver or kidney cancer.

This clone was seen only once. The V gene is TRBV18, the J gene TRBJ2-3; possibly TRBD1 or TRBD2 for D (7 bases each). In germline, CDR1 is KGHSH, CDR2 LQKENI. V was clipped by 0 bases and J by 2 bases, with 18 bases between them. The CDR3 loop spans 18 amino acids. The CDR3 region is CASSPPGGAGVNTDTQYF. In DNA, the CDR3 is TGTGCCAGCTCACCACCAGGGGGCGCGGGGGTGAACACAGATACGCAGTATTTT.

Written as DNA, the CDR3 is TGTGCCAGCAGCGGTGGACTTGGCTACGAGCAGTACTTC. Translating it yields CASSGGLGYEQYF. The chain is built from TRBV9 and TRBJ2-7; TRBD2 is a possible D gene (5 bases). The V and J ends lost 3 bases and 3 bases respectively, with 10 bases between them. Per the germline V gene, CDR1 is SGDLS and CDR2 is YYNGEE. The CDR3 is made up of 13 amino acids.

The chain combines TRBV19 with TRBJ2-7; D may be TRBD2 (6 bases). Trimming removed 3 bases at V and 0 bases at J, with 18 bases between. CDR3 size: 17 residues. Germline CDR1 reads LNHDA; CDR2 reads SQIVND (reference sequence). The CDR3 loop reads CASSIRATSRHSYEQYF. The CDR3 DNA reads TGTGCCAGTAGTATCCGCGCAACTAGCCGACACTCCTACGAGCAGTACTTC.

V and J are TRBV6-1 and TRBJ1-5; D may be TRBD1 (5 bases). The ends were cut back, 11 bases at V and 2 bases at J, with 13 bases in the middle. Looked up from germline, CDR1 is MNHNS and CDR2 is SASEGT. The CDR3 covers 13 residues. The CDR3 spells CASGGWGNQPQHF. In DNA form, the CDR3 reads TGTGCCTCCGGGGGGTGGGGCAATCAGCCCCAGCATTTT.